These T cell receptor beta chains were read from a single sample in a study of OX40 agonist ivuxolimab in advanced cancers. Produced via immunoSEQ multiplex PCR; TCRdb's table is partial and in-frame only. The sample has 25,000 to 30,000 clones, roughly 84% seen once. Specimen: CD4+ or CD8+ T cells sorted from blood, collected in a trial of the OX40 agonist ivuxolimab. The source is an adult with an advanced solid tumor such as melanoma, head and neck, liver or kidney cancer. Each CDR3 is given with its conserved first and last residue. The order of the fields is D gene, J gene, clone size, V gene, CDR3 DNA, CDR3 protein. D genes are given only for firm matches. Clone sizes are given selectively: once, few, many, or a class where the clone is expanded.

D: TRBD1; J: TRBJ2-7; size: NA; V: TRBV28; DNA: TGTGCCAGCAGTTTTGGACAGGACTCCTACGAGCAGTACTTC; CDR3: CASSFGQDSYEQYF
D: TRBD1; J: TRBJ2-1; size: NA; V: TRBV9; DNA: TGTGCCAGCAGCGTAGTTCAGGGGGATGGGGAGCAGTTCTTC; CDR3: CASSVVQGDGEQFF
D: NA; J: TRBJ2-7; size: few; V: TRBV7-9; DNA: TGTGCCAGCAGCGTGGGACTCCCCTACGAGCAGTACTTC; CDR3: CASSVGLPYEQYF
D: NA; J: TRBJ1-2; size: NA; V: TRBV10-3; DNA: TGTGCCATCAGTGAGACAGCAAACTATGGCTACACCTTC; CDR3: CAISETANYGYTF
D: TRBD2; J: TRBJ2-3; size: NA; V: TRBV11-3; DNA: TGTGCCAGCAACATACTAGCGGGAAGCACAGATACGCAGTATTTT; CDR3: CASNILAGSTDTQYF
D: NA; J: TRBJ2-1; size: NA; V: TRBV6-5; DNA: TGTGCCAGCAGTTTCGGCAATGAGCAGTTCTTC; CDR3: CASSFGNEQFF
D: NA; J: TRBJ1-5; size: NA; V: TRBV2; DNA: TGTGCCAGCAGTGAAGGGGGGTACAATCAGCCCCAGCATTTT; CDR3: CASSEGGYNQPQHF
D: NA; J: TRBJ2-6; size: NA; V: TRBV5-1; DNA: TGCGCCAGCAGGGCTCCCGGGGCCAACGTCCTGACTTTC; CDR3: CASRAPGANVLTF
D: TRBD2; J: TRBJ2-3; size: NA; V: TRBV7-9; DNA: TGTGCCAGCAGCTCTCCCGGGTTAGCGGGAGAGATAAACACAGATACGCAGTATTTT; CDR3: CASSSPGLAGEINTDTQYF
D: NA; J: TRBJ1-4; size: NA; V: TRBV27; DNA: TGTGCCAGCAGTCCCCTACAGGAAGGGGAAAAACTGTTTTTT; CDR3: CASSPLQEGEKLFF
D: NA; J: TRBJ1-5; size: NA; V: TRBV5-8; DNA: TGTGCCAGCAGCTTGAGGCCCACAGTGGGCAATCAGCCCCAGCATTTT; CDR3: CASSLRPTVGNQPQHF
D: NA; J: TRBJ2-7; size: NA; V: TRBV21-1; DNA: TGTGCCAGCAGCAAGACCTCCGGGACAGGGAACGAGCAGTACTTC; CDR3: CASSKTSGTGNEQYF
D: NA; J: TRBJ2-1; size: once; V: TRBV11-2; DNA: TGTGCCAGCAGCCCCACCGGGAGTTCCTACAATGAGCAGTTCTTC; CDR3: CASSPTGSSYNEQFF
D: NA; J: TRBJ1-2; size: once; V: TRBV5-6; DNA: TGTGCCAGCAGCTTACAGGATACTATCTATGGCTACACCTTC; CDR3: CASSLQDTIYGYTF
D: TRBD1; J: TRBJ1-5; size: NA; V: TRBV6-5; DNA: TGTGCCAGCACCCAACAGGGGAGGGTCAATCAGCCCCAGCATTTT; CDR3: CASTQQGRVNQPQHF
D: NA; J: TRBJ2-2; size: once; V: TRBV19; DNA: TGTGCCAGTAGTATGGGGCGGGTCAACACCGGGGAGCTGTTTTTT; CDR3: CASSMGRVNTGELFF
D: TRBD1; J: TRBJ2-5; size: NA; V: TRBV11-2; DNA: TGTGCCAGCAGCTTAGTACCCCCGACAGGGGGCCCGAGGGAGACCCAGTACTTC; CDR3: CASSLVPPTGGPRETQYF
D: NA; J: TRBJ2-2; size: NA; V: TRBV28; DNA: TGTGCCACCGGGGTCTCAGGGACCGGGGAGCTGTTTTTT; CDR3: CATGVSGTGELFF
D: NA; J: TRBJ1-1; size: NA; V: TRBV7-8; DNA: TGTGCCAGCAGCTTAGCTACTGAGGGCACTGAAGCTTTCTTT; CDR3: CASSLATEGTEAFF
D: TRBD1; J: TRBJ2-7; size: NA; V: TRBV7-9; DNA: TGTGCCAGCAGCTTAGGGACAGGGCTTGCCTACGAGCAGTACTTC; CDR3: CASSLGTGLAYEQYF
D: TRBD2; J: TRBJ2-2; size: NA; V: TRBV13; DNA: TGTGCCAGCAGTGCTCGCGGGGGGAAGATCACCGGGGAGCTGTTTTTT; CDR3: CASSARGGKITGELFF
D: NA; J: TRBJ2-5; size: NA; V: TRBV5-1; DNA: TGCGCCAGCAGTTCGGGACTCGGGGAGACCCAGTACTTC; CDR3: CASSSGLGETQYF
D: NA; J: TRBJ2-2; size: NA; V: TRBV28; DNA: TGTGCCAGCAGGATGACTATGGTGGGGGCGGTAAACACCGGGGAGCTGTTTTTT; CDR3: CASRMTMVGAVNTGELFF
D: NA; J: TRBJ2-1; size: NA; V: TRBV19; DNA: TGTGCCAGTAGTATGAGACAAGCTGCCATCAATGAGCAGTTCTTC; CDR3: CASSMRQAAINEQFF
D: TRBD1; J: TRBJ2-3; size: NA; V: TRBV6-5; DNA: TGTGCCAGCAGTTTCACAACCGGGACAGACACAGATACGCAGTATTTT; CDR3: CASSFTTGTDTDTQYF
D: TRBD1; J: TRBJ2-6; size: NA; V: TRBV6-4; DNA: TGTGCCAGCAGTGACGCTACAGGGGCTGGGGCCAACGTCCTGACTTTC; CDR3: CASSDATGAGANVLTF
D: TRBD1; J: TRBJ2-7; size: NA; V: TRBV28; DNA: TGTGCCAGCAGCCGTCTGGGACAGTTCCACGAGCAGTACTTC; CDR3: CASSRLGQFHEQYF
D: NA; J: TRBJ2-1; size: NA; V: TRBV7-2; DNA: TGTGCCAGCAGCTTTTACGGGGGGCCACCCTACAATGAGCAGTTCTTC; CDR3: CASSFYGGPPYNEQFF
D: TRBD2; J: TRBJ2-1; size: once; V: TRBV5-1; DNA: TGCGCCAGCAGCCTAGCGGGAGGGCCAGATGAGCAGTTCTTC; CDR3: CASSLAGGPDEQFF
D: NA; J: TRBJ2-5; size: NA; V: TRBV7-9; DNA: TGTGCCAGCAGCTTAGCGGCCACGGCGACCCAGTACTTC; CDR3: CASSLAATATQYF
D: NA; J: TRBJ2-7; size: NA; V: TRBV7-9; DNA: TGTGCCAGCAGCTTCTTGGACTCGTACGAGCAGTACTTC; CDR3: CASSFLDSYEQYF
D: NA; J: TRBJ2-7; size: NA; V: TRBV2; DNA: TGTGCCAGCAGTGAAACCGGGCCCCTCTACGAGCAGTACTTC; CDR3: CASSETGPLYEQYF
D: NA; J: TRBJ2-7; size: NA; V: TRBV4-1; DNA: TGCGCCAGCAGCCAAACATCCGGGAGATACGAGCAGTACTTC; CDR3: CASSQTSGRYEQYF
D: NA; J: TRBJ1-1; size: few; V: TRBV30; DNA: TGTGCCTGGAGTAACCAGAGGCACACTGAAGCTTTCTTT; CDR3: CAWSNQRHTEAFF
D: NA; J: TRBJ2-7; size: NA; V: TRBV29-1; DNA: TGCAGCGTTTTTCCCGACCTGGCGGGCGAGCAGTACTTC; CDR3: CSVFPDLAGEQYF
D: TRBD2; J: TRBJ2-1; size: NA; V: TRBV9; DNA: TGTGCCAGCAGCGTAAAGCGGGGGGCCGGAGAGCAGTTCTTC; CDR3: CASSVKRGAGEQFF
D: TRBD1; J: TRBJ1-4; size: NA; V: TRBV4-1; DNA: TGCGCCAGCAGCCTGGGACAGGGTACAACTAATGAAAAACTGTTTTTT; CDR3: CASSLGQGTTNEKLFF
D: NA; J: TRBJ1-5; size: NA; V: TRBV9; DNA: TGTGCCAGCAGTTCGAGGGGGGTGGATCAGCCCCAGCATTTT; CDR3: CASSSRGVDQPQHF
D: TRBD1; J: TRBJ2-1; size: NA; V: TRBV7-8; DNA: TGTGCCAGCAGCCCGCCCGGGACAGTATACAATGAGCAGTTCTTC; CDR3: CASSPPGTVYNEQFF
D: NA; J: TRBJ1-4; size: NA; V: TRBV27; DNA: TGTGCCAGCAGTTCGGCTGGGGGCGTTGAAAAACTGTTTTTT; CDR3: CASSSAGGVEKLFF
D: NA; J: TRBJ2-7; size: NA; V: TRBV2; DNA: TGTGCCAGCCATCAGGGGATCATCTACGAGCAGTACTTC; CDR3: CASHQGIIYEQYF
D: TRBD1; J: TRBJ1-4; size: NA; V: TRBV4-3; DNA: TGCGCCAGCAGCCAAATGACCGGGACAGGGAATGAAAAACTGTTTTTT; CDR3: CASSQMTGTGNEKLFF
D: NA; J: TRBJ1-4; size: medium-sized; V: TRBV5-6; DNA: TGTGCCAGCAGCTTAATTGCAACTAATGAAAAACTGTTTTTT; CDR3: CASSLIATNEKLFF
D: NA; J: TRBJ2-5; size: NA; V: TRBV14; DNA: TGTGCCAGCAGCCAAATCTCCCGGGCCCCGGAGACCCAGTACTTC; CDR3: CASSQISRAPETQYF